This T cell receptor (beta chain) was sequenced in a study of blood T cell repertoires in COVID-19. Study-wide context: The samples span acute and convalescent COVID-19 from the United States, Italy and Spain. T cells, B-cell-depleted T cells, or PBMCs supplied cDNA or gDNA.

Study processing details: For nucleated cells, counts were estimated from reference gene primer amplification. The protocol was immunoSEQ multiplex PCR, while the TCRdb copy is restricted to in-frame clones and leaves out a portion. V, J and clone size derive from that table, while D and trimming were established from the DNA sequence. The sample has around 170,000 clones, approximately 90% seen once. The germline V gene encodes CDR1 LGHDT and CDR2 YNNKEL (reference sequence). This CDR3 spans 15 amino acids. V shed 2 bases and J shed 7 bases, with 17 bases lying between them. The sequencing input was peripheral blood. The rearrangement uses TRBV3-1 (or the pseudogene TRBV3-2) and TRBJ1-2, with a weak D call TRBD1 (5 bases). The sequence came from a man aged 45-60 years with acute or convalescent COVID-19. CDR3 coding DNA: TGTGCCAGCAGCCAACCGGGGGTGGCGGTCGCTGGCTACACCTTC. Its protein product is CASSQPGVAVAGYTF.